This TCR beta chain was recorded in a study of T cell repertoires in cytomegalovirus infection. Study as a whole: Public signatures in TCR beta pointed to CMV infection and matching HLA type.

Remarks on this clonotype: The target antigen is unknown.

Study-level findings and limits: Dominating the ex vivo response were HLA-C-restricted CMV-specific TCR beta clonotypes. There were carriers of CMV plus the relevant HLA, and cumulative public TCR beta family frequency identified them.

Via MiXCR, TCRdb re-called the reads, giving one row per CDR3 protein. The sample includes almost 550,000 distinct CDR3 sequences, more than 15% of them seen just once. The CDR3 spans 13 residues. Germline V gene data show CDR1 as SGDLS and CDR2 as YYNGEE. V lost 0 bases, J lost 8 bases, and 8 bases lay in between. This chain links TRBV9 with TRBJ1-4; D gene ambiguous. This receptor was obtained from a human donor in good health (CMV status not recorded). Some clones in this sample may be carry-over from other donors' samples. Input material: CD8+ T cells from PBMCs. The CDR3 loop is CASSVDSGEKLFF. CDR3 nucleotides: TGTGCCAGCAGCGTAGATAGTGGGGAAAAACTGTTTTTT. The whole variable domain, filled in from reference TRBV9 and TRBJ1-4, reads DSGVTQTPKHLITATGQRVTLRCSPRSGDLSVYWYQQSLDQGLQFLIQYYNGEERAKGNILERFSAQQFPDLHSELNLSSLELGDSALYFCASSVDSGEKLFFGSGTQLSVL.